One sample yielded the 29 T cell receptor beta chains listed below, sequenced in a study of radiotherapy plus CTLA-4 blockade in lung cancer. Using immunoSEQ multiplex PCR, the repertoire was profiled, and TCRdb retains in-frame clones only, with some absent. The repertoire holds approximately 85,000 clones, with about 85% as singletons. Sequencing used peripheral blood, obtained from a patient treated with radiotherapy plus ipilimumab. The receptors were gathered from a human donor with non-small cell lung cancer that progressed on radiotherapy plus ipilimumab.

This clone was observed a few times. CDR3 in amino acids: CSTGTGGYNEQFF. The CDR3 DNA is TGCAGTACCGGGACAGGAGGTTACAATGAGCAGTTCTTC. J is TRBJ2-1 and V is TRBV29-1, with TRBD1 matching 8 bases. The CDR3 has 13 residues. Per germline, CDR1 SQVTM and CDR2 ANQGSEA.

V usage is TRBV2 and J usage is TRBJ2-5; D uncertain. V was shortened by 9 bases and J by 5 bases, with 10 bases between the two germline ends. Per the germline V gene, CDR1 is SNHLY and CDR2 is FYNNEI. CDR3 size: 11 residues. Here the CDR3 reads CASTLHETQYF. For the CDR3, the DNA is TGTGCCAGTACATTACACGAGACCCAGTACTTC.

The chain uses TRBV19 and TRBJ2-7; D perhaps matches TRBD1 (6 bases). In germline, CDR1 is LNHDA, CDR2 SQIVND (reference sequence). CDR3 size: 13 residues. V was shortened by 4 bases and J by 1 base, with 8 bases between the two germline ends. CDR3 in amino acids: CASSSTGSYEQYF. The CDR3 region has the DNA TGTGCCAGTAGTAGCACAGGGTCCTACGAGCAGTACTTC. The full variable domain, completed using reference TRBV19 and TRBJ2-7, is DGGITQSPKYLFRKEGQNVTLSCEQNLNHDAMYWYRQDPGQGLRLIYYSQIVNDFQKGDIAEGYSVSREKKESFPLTVTSAQKNPTAFYLCASSSTGSYEQYFGPGTRLTVT.

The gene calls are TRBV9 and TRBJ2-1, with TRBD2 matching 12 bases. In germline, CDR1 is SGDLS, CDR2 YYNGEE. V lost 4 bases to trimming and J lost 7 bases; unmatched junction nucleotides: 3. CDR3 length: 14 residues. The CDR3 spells CASSRTSGNNEQFF. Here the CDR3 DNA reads TGTGCCAGCAGCAGGACTAGCGGGAATAATGAGCAGTTCTTC.

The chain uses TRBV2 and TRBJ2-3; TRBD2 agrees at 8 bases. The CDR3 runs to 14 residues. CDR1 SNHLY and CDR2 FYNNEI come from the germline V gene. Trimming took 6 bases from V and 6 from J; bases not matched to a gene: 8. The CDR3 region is CASRESGSRDTQYF. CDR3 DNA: TGTGCCAGCAGGGAGAGCGGGAGCAGGGATACGCAGTATTTT.

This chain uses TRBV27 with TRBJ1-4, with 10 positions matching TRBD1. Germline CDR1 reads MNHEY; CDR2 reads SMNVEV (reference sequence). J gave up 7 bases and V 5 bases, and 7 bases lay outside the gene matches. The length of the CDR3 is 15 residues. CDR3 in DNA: TGTGCCAGCAGTCGTAGACAGGGGGCGGGTGAAAAACTGTTTTTT. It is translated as CASSRRQGAGEKLFF.

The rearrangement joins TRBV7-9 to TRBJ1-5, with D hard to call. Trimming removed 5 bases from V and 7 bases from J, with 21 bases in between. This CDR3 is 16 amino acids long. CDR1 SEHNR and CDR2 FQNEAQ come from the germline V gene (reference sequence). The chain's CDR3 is CASSGHRWGGSQPQHF. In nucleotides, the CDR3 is TGTGCCAGCAGCGGCCACCGTTGGGGTGGAAGCCAGCCCCAGCATTTT.

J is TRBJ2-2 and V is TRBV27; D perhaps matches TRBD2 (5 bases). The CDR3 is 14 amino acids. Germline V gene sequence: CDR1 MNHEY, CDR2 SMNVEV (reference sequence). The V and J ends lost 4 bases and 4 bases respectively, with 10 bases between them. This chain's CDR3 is CASSWSGPTGELFF. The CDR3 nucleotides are TGTGCCAGCAGTTGGAGCGGACCCACCGGGGAGCTGTTTTTT.

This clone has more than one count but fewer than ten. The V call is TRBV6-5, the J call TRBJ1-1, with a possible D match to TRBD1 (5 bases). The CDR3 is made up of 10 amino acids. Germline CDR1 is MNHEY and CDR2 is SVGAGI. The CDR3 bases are TGTGGGGACTTGAACACTGAAGCTTTCTTT. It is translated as CGDLNTEAFF.

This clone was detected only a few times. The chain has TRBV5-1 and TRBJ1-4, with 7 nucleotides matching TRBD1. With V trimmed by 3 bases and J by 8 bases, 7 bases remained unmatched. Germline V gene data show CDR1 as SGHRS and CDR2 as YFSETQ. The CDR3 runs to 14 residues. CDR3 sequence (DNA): TGCGCCAGCAGCTCCCCAGGGGGAGGCGAAAAACTGTTTTTT. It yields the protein CASSSPGGGEKLFF.

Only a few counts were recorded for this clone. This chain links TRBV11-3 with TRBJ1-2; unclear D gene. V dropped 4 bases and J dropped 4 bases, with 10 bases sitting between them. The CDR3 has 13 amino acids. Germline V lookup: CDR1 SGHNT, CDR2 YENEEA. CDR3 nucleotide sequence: TGTGCCAGCAGCTCGGGAGTGTTCTATGGCTACACCTTC. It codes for CASSSGVFYGYTF. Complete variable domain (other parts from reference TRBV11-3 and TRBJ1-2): EAGVVQSPRYKIIEKKQPVAFWCNPISGHNTLYWYLQNLGQGPELLIRYENEEAVDDSQLPKDRFSAERLKGVDSTLKIQPAELGDSAVYLCASSSGVFYGYTFGSGTRLTVV.

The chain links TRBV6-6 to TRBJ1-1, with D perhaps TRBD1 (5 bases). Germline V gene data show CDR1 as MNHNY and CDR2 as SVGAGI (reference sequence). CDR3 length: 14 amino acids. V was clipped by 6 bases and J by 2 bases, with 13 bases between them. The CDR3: CASSFRGANTEAFF. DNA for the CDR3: TGTGCCAGCAGCTTTCGGGGCGCTAACACTGAAGCTTTCTTT.

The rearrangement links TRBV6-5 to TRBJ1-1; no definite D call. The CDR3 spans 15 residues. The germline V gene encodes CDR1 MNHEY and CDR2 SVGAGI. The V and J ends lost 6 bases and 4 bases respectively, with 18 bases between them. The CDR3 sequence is CASSRQWSMVTEAFF. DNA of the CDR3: TGTGCCAGCAGCAGGCAATGGAGCATGGTCACTGAAGCTTTCTTT.

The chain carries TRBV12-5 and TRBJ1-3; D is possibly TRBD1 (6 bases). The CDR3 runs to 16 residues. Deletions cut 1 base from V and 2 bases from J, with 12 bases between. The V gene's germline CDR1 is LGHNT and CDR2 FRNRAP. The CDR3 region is CASGLGSRGPGNTIYF. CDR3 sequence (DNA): TGTGCTAGTGGTTTGGGCTCCCGGGGGCCTGGAAACACCATATATTTT. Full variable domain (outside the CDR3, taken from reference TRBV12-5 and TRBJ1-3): DARVTQTPRHKVTEMGQEVTMRCQPILGHNTVFWYRQTMMQGLELLAYFRNRAPLDDSGMPKDRFSAEMPDATLATLKIQPSEPRDSAVYFCASGLGSRGPGNTIYFGEGSWLTVV.

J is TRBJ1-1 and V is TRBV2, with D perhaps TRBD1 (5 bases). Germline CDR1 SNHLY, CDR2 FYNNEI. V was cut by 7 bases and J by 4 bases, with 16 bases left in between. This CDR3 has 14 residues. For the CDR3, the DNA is TGTGCCAGCACTCAACAGGAGGTGGGCACTGAAGCTTTCTTT. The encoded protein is CASTQQEVGTEAFF.

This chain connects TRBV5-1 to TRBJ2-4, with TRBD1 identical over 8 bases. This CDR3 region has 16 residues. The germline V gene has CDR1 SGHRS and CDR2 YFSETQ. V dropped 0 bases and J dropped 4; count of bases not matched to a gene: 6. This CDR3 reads CASSLEPRDRKNIQYF. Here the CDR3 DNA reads TGCGCCAGCAGCTTGGAACCCCGGGACAGGAAAAACATTCAGTACTTC.

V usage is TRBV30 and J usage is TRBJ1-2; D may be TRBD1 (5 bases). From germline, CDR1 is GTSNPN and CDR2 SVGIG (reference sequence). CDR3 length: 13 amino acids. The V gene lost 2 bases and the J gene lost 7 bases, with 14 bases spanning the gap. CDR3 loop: CAWSLRDSGGYTF. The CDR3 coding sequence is TGTGCCTGGAGTCTTCGGGACTCAGGTGGCTACACCTTC. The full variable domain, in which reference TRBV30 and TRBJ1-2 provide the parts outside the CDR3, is SQTIHQWPATLVQPVGSPLSLECTVEGTSNPNLYWYRQAAGRGLQLLFYSVGIGQISSEVPQNLSASRPQDRQFILSSKKLLLSDSGFYLCAWSLRDSGGYTFGSGTRLTVV.

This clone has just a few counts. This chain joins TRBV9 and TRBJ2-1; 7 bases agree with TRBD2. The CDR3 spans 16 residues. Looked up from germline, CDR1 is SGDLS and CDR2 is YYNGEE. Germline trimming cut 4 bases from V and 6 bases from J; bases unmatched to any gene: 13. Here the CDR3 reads CASSPDMGGTGNEQFF. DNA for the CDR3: TGTGCCAGCAGCCCGGACATGGGGGGGACGGGCAATGAGCAGTTCTTC. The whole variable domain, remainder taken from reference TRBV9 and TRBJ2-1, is DSGVTQTPKHLITATGQRVTLRCSPRSGDLSVYWYQQSLDQGLQFLIQYYNGEERAKGNILERFSAQQFPDLHSELNLSSLELGDSALYFCASSPDMGGTGNEQFFGPGTRLTVL.

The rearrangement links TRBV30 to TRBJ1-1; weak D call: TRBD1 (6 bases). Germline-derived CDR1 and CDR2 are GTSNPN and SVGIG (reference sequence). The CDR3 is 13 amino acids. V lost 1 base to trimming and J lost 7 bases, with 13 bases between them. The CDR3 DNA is TGTGCCTGGAGTGCTCGGGCAGGGGTTGAAGCTTTCTTT. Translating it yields CAWSARAGVEAFF.

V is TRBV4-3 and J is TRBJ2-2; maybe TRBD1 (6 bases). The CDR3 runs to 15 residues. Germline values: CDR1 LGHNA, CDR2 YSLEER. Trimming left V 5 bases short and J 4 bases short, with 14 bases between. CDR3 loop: CASSTRLDSTGELFF. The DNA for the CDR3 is TGCGCCAGCAGCACCCGACTGGACAGCACCGGGGAGCTGTTTTTT.

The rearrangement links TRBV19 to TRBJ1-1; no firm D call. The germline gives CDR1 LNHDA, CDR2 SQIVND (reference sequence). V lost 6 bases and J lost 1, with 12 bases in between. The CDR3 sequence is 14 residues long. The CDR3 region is CASSTYPENTEAFF. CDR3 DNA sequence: TGTGCCAGTAGCACATACCCAGAGAACACTGAAGCTTTCTTT.

This CDR3 is CASSSQVGAQYF. CDR3 DNA sequence: TGTGCCAGCAGCTCCCAGGTGGGGGCCCAGTACTTC. The chain recombines TRBV7-2 with TRBJ2-5; perhaps D is TRBD1 or TRBD2 (5 bases each). CDR3 length: 12 amino acids. V was cut by 4 bases and J by 9 bases, with 12 bases left in between. The germline gives CDR1 SGHTA, CDR2 FQGNSA.

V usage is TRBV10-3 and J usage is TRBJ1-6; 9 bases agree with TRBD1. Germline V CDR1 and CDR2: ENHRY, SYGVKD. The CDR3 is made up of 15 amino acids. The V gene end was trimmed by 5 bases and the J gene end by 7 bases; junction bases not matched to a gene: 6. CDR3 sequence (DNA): TGTGCCATCAGTCGCGGGGGACAGGGAAATTCACCCCTCCACTTT. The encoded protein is CAISRGGQGNSPLHF.

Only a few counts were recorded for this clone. CDR3 residues: CASSFGGSRNNEQFF. The CDR3 coding sequence is TGTGCCAGCAGCTTCGGCGGGAGTCGCAACAATGAGCAGTTCTTC. The gene calls are TRBV13 and TRBJ2-1; the match to TRBD2 covers 7 bases. The CDR3 sequence is 15 residues long. Germline trimming cut 3 bases from V and 5 bases from J; bases unmatched to any gene: 7. Germline assignment: CDR1 PRHDT and CDR2 FYEKMQ (reference sequence).

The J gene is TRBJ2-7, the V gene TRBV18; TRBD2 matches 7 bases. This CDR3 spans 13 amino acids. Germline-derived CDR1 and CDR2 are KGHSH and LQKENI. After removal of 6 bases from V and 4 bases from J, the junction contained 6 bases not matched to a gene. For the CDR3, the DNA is TGTGCCAGCTCCCTCGGGACTAAATACGAGCAGTACTTC. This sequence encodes CASSLGTKYEQYF.

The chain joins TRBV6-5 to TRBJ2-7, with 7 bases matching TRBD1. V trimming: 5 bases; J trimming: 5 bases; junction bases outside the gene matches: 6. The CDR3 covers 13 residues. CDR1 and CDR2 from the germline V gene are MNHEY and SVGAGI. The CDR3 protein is CASSPYRGDEQYF. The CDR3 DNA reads TGTGCCAGCAGTCCTTACAGGGGCGACGAGCAGTACTTC.

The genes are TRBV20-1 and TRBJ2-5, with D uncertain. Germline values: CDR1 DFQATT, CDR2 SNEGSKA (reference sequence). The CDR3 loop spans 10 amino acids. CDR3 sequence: CSAQLETQYF. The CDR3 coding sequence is TGCAGCGCTCAGTTGGAGACCCAGTACTTC.

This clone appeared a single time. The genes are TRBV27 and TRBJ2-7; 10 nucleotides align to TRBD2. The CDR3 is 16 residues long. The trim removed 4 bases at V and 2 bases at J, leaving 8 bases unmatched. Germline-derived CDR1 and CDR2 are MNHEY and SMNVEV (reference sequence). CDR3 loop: CASSSRLTSGPYEQYF. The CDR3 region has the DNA TGTGCCAGCAGTTCCCGCCTGACTAGCGGGCCCTACGAGCAGTACTTC.

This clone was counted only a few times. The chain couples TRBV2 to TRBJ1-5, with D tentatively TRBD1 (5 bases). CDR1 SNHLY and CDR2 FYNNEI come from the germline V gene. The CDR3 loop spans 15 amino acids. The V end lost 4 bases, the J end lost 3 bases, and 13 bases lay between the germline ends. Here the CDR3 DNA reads TGTGCCAGCAGTGCCGGGACGGCTTCCAATCAGCCCCAGCATTTT. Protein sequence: CASSAGTASNQPQHF.